Below, one T cell receptor (beta chain) is given with its context. This clonotype was seen a few times. Its cognate antigen has yet to be identified. Nothing much larger sits one base from this clone, and base qualities are not available. There are 14 amino acids in the CDR3, from cysteine to phenylalanine inclusive. Of all the DNA, just the CDR3 is kept, 42 bases in frame from base 1. CDR1 and CDR2 are drawn from the germline V gene: SQVTM, ANQGSEA. V is shortened by 4 bases, J by 6 bases, and the region joining them spans 18 bases. These data come from a study of identical twins (dated by TCRdb to the mid-2010s). A note on the overall study: To test whether fetal clonotypes persist, the study used deep sequencing on TCR alpha and beta repertoires from monozygotic twins, unrelated adults of various ages, and cord blood. To rule out contamination, replicate twin experiments were performed at different times with different library preparation protocols. Study-wide findings and limitations: Out-of-frame TCR alpha sharing in monozygotic twins was systematically underestimated by recombination models, whereas sharing between unrelated individuals was in agreement with the recombination models. Fewer insertions were carried by abundant cord blood beta clonotypes, a similar but weaker trend appeared in young adult naive repertoires, and no such trend appeared in memory repertoires. Compared with coincidental sharing between unrelated individuals, out-of-frame TCR alpha sequences shared between twins showed an excess of sequences with low generation probability. Because the same donors could not be followed over many years, the conclusions depended on cross-sectional statistical analysis. Invariant T cells such as MAIT and iNKT could partly confound zero-insertion analyses, although diverse VJ usage argued against such confounding for most clonotypes. A weaker excess of twin sharing was found in beta out-of-frame sequences because the signal-to-noise ratio was lowered by fewer shared sequences.

The library relied on 5' RACE. Sequencing took place on an Illumina HiSeq 2000. Template switching introduced a universal primer binding site; the final cDNA contained a unique molecular identifier, enabling accurate counting of TCR cDNA molecules. First-strand cDNA for TCR alpha and beta chains was synthesized from specific primers in the conserved constant-segment region. To control for contamination, every cDNA library was double barcoded, receiving both a SMART-Mk sample barcode and Illumina barcodes. Two successive PCR steps introduced TruSeq adapter sequences along with Illumina sample barcodes. Sequencing of the TCR alpha and beta cDNA libraries was done on the Illumina HiSeq platform using custom primers. As for how the authors treated the data: MiGEC processed the raw reads to extract unique molecular identifiers, while MiXCR was used to determine the CDR3 positions. Recombination models were inferred per individual with the repgenHMM and IGoR tools using an EM algorithm. The analysis of shared clonotypes was done with the tcR package in R, with sharing normalized by the product of cloneset sizes. Out-of-frame nonproductive sequences were analyzed to study raw recombination free of thymic and clonal selection effects. Through fastp at Q25 and MiXCR, TCRdb rebuilt clones from the public reads, retaining in-frame beta chains. CDR3 protein duplicates are merged, each entry listing the most common genes and DNA. TCRdb's processing, not the authors', yielded these V and J calls. The sample includes about 900,000 distinct CDR3 sequences, with roughly an eighth observed a single time. About 1.5% of the sample rests with the top ten.

Every donor was a healthy Caucasian. Three pairs of female monozygotic twins, all aged roughly 18 to 30 years, were included in the twin cohort. The RNA used for TCR libraries was isolated from peripheral blood mononuclear cells. These data also formed part of another study, on yellow fever vaccine responses in identical twins. The second study's authors report: The authors reported that the T cell response to vaccination in identical twins appeared partly convergent and partly personalized. In identical twins, the study followed T cell clones that responded to the vaccine with precision.

The sample taken for sequencing was PBMCs. The TCR sequence derives from a woman aged 18-35 years in good health. The chain is assembled from TRBV29-1 and TRBJ1-1; the D gene is possibly TRBD1, with 6 bases matching. Here is the DNA: TGCAGCGTTGGGGGAGGGACAAGGGGGGCTGAAGCTTTCTTT. Translated, it gives CSVGGGTRGAEAFF.